Reported below is one T cell receptor beta chain. Its cognate antigen is unknown. This entry belongs to a study of cytomegalovirus exposure and HLA in healthy donors. Study-level points and caveats: Later, an analysis showed that TCR beta chains associated with HLA were more clonally expanded than others that were equally common. TCR beta sequences reportedly predicted most subjects' HLA-A and HLA-B alleles accurately. Because they were indistinguishable, some V segments, including TRBV6-2 and TRBV6-3, were excluded. Researchers counted roughly 150 TCR beta chains as cytomegalovirus-associated.

CDR1 and CDR2 (germline): SGHRS, YFSETQ. V was trimmed by 3 bases and J by 5 bases, leaving 11 bases between them. The CDR3 loop spans 14 amino acids. PCR amplification relied on 60 Vbeta primers (plus 13 Jbeta primers). Produced via immunoSEQ multiplex PCR; TCRdb's table is partial and in-frame only. This sample has 80,000 to 130,000 clones, with about 68% found just once. The specimen was PBMCs. The genes are TRBV5-1 and TRBJ2-2, with D possibly matching TRBD1 (5 bases). This clonotype was obtained from a male donor in good health and CMV-seropositive. CDR3 protein: CASSWSGRTGELFF. CDR3 nucleotides: TGCGCCAGCAGCTGGTCAGGGCGTACCGGGGAGCTGTTTTTT.